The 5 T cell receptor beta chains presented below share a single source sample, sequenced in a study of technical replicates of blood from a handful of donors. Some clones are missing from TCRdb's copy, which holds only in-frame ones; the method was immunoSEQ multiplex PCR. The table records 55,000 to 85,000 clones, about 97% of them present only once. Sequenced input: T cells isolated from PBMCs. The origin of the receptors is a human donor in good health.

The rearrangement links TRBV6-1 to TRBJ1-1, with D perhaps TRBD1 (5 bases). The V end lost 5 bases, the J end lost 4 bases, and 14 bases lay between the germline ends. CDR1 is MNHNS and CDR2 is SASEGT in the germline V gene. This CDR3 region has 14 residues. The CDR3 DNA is TGTGCCAGCAGTCACCTGGGGGGGGGCACTGAAGCTTTCTTT. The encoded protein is CASSHLGGGTEAFF.

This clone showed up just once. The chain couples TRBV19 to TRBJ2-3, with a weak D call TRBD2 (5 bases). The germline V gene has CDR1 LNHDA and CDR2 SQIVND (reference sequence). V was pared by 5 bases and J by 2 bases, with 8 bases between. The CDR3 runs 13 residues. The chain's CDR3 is CASSSGNTDTQYF. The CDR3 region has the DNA TGTGCCAGTAGTTCGGGGAACACAGATACGCAGTATTTT.

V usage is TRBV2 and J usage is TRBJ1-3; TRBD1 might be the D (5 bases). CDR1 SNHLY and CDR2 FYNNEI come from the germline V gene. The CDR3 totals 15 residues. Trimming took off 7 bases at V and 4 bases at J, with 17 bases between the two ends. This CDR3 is CASTRRGVGGNTIYF. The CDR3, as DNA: TGTGCCAGCACCAGGCGGGGGGTAGGAGGAAACACCATATATTTT.

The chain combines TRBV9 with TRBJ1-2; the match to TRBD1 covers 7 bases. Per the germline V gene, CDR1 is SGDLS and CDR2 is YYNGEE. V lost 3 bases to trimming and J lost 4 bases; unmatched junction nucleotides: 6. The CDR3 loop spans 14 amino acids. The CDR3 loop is CASSGSDRLYGYTF. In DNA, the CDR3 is TGTGCCAGCAGCGGATCGGACAGGCTCTATGGCTACACCTTC.

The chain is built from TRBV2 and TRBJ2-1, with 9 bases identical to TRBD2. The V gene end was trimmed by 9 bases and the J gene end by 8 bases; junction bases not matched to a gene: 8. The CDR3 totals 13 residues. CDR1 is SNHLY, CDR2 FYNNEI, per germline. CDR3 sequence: CASKREALHEQFF. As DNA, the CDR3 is TGTGCCAGTAAGCGGGAGGCCCTACATGAGCAGTTCTTC.